The rows below give T cell receptor beta chains drawn from one sample of a study of response to subunit inactivated influenza vaccine. TCRdb called the RT-PCR reads again in MiXCR, with one record for every CDR3 protein. The table shows 610,000 or so distinct CDR3 sequences, with around 15% occurring only once. Sequences were derived from PBMCs from blood, sampled roughly 13 days after vaccination. The receptors originated from a man in his fifties who received an inactivated influenza vaccine. Each CDR3 is given with its conserved first and last residue. Expanded clones are given a class, and other clones once, few, many or no size at all.

TRBV6-5	TRBJ2-2	few	CASSSRQGVQYTGELFF
TRBV4-1	TRBJ2-2	.	CASSQGLGVAGELFF
TRBV7-6	TRBJ2-7	few	CASSYHGSSYEQYF
TRBV7-9	TRBJ2-3	few	CASSSRFGTQYF
TRBV6-5	TRBJ1-3	few	CASSSPGIGGNTIYF
TRBV24-1	TRBJ2-7	.	CATSAPWGSGEQYF
TRBV4-3	TRBJ2-1	few	CASSQERQSYNEQFF
TRBV19	TRBJ2-5	.	CASSTRTRGYQETQYF
TRBV6-2/TRBV6-3	TRBJ2-2	.	CASAGSKEVDFANTGELFF
TRBV10-3	TRBJ2-5	.	CAISDGVSGETQYF
TRBV18	TRBJ1-1	few	CASSRDETEAFF
TRBV5-1	TRBJ1-5	few	CASSLAGRSNQPQHF
TRBV12-3/TRBV12-4	TRBJ2-7	few	CASSLTGGGEQYF
TRBV11-2	TRBJ2-1	.	CASSLAVTSGFNEQFF
TRBV5-1	TRBJ2-5	few	CASSKASGGQETQYF
TRBV6-2/TRBV6-3	TRBJ2-7	.	CASGGGRVVYEQYF
TRBV7-8	TRBJ2-5	few	CASSLVMGSQETQYF
TRBV2	TRBJ1-5	.	CASRIREGNQPQHF
TRBV3-1	TRBJ2-3	few	CASSHGTIADTQYF
TRBV3-1	TRBJ2-1	.	CASSQPSGPNEQFF
TRBV20-1	TRBJ2-3	few	CSASGAGASTDTQYF
TRBV6-5	TRBJ2-1	.	CASSYRAGVGPPYNEQFF
TRBV20-1	TRBJ2-7	few	CSAMPLVSSYEQYF
TRBV7-9	TRBJ2-3	.	CASSWADTQYF
TRBV24-1	TRBJ2-1	few	CATSESGTGSSYNEQFF
TRBV18	TRBJ1-5	few	CASSQGTGGTYSNQPQHF
TRBV24-1	TRBJ2-7	.	CATSDPTSGSSYEQYF
TRBV30	TRBJ2-5	.	CAWDSAFQETQYF
TRBV6-2/TRBV6-3	TRBJ2-5	.	CASEDRETQYF
TRBV12-3/TRBV12-4	TRBJ2-1	few	CASSRSSGNNEQFF
TRBV28	TRBJ2-1	.	CASSLLGRNEQFF
TRBV12-3/TRBV12-4	TRBJ2-7	few	CASSRRTEDHEQYF
TRBV5-1	TRBJ1-3	.	CASMEGHSGNTIYF
TRBV2	TRBJ1-2	.	CASIGYGYTF
TRBV20-1	TRBJ1-5	many	CSARYRDGGNQPQHF
TRBV20-1	TRBJ2-7	.	CSAPRGGFSYEQYF
TRBV19	TRBJ1-2	.	CASSVLRDRGSGYTF
TRBV20-1	TRBJ2-7	few	CSALPSLLAGGTYEQYF
TRBV6-2/TRBV6-3	TRBJ2-6	.	CASRVYGANVLTF
TRBV4-1	TRBJ2-1	few	CASSQDRHVGRRNEQFF
TRBV3-1	TRBJ2-2	few	CASSQGTGAYTGELFF
TRBV10-2	TRBJ2-7	few	CASSEGQPPSEQYF
TRBV2	TRBJ2-7	.	CASSVSSYYEQYF